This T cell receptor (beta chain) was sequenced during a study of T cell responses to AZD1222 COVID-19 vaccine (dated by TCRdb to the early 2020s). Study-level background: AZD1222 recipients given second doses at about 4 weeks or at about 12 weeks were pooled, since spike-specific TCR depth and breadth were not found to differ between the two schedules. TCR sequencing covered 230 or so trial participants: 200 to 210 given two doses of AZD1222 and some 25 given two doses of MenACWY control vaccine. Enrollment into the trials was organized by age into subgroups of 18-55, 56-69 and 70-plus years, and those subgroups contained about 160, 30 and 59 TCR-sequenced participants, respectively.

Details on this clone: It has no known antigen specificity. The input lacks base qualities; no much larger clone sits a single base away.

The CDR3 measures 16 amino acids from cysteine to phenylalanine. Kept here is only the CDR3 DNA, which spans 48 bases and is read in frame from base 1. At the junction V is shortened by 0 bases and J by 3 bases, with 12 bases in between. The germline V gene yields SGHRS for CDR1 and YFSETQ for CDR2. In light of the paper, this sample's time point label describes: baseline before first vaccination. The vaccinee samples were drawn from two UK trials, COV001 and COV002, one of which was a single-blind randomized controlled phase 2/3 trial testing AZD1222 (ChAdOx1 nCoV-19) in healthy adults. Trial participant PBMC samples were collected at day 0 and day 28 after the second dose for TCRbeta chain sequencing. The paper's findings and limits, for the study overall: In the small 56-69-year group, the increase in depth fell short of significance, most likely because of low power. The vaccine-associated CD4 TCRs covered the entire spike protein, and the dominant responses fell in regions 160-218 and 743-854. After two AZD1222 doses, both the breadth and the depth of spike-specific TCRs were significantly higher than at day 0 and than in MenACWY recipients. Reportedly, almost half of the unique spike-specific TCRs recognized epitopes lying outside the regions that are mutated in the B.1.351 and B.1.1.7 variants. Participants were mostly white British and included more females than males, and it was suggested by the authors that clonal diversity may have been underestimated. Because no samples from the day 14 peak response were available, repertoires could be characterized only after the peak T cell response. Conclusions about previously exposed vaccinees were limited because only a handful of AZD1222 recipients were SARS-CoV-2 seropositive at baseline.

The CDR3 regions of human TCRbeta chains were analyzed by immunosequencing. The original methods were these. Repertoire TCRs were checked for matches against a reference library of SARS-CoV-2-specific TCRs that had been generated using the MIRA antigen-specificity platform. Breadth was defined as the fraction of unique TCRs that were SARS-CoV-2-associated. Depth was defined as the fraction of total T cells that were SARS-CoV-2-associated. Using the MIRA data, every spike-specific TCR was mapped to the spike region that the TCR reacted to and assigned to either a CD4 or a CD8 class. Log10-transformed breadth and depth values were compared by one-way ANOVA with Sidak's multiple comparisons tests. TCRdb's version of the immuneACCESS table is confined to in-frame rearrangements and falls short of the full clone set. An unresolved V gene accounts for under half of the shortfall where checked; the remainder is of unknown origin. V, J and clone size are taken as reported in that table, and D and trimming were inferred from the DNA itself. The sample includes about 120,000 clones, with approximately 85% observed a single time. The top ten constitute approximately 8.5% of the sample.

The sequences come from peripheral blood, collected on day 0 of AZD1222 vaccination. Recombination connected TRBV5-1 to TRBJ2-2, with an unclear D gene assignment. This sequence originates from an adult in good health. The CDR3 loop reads CASSLAVGRDTGELFF. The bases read TGCGCCAGCAGCTTGGCCGTAGGTAGGGACACCGGGGAGCTGTTTTTT.